A single sample is the source of the 5 T cell receptor gamma chains below, sequenced in a study of Vδ1+ human thymocytes. The study, taken as a whole, reports: In the thymus, TRG and TRD repertoires looked highly polyclonal with Gaussian CDR3 lengths.

RNA was extracted from the cells and then reverse transcribed. Multiplex PCR used pooled V-gene forward primers and a constant-region reverse primer to amplify CDR3s. TCRdb processed the multiplex PCR reads again with the CATT caller. The table includes tens of thousands of gamma-chain clones, roughly a fifth detected once. No antigen has been assigned to these receptors. Sequenced material: Vdelta1+ gamma-delta thymocytes from the thymus. Documented subset: FACS-sorted CD3+ TCRalphabeta- TCRVdelta1+ TCRVdelta2- thymocytes. The receptors here all came from a girl less than two years old who had congenital heart surgery.

This clone was detected a few times. A read error is likely here: a far larger clone is one base away. The rearrangement joins TRGV8 to TRGJP2. The CDR3 sequence is 13 residues long. CDR1 VENAVY and CDR2 YDSYNSRV come from the germline V gene. The CDR3 DNA reads as TGTGCCACCTGGGATAGTAATGATTGGATCAAGACGTTT. Its protein product is CATWDSNDWIKTF.

A few counts support this clone. It may be a read error: a sequence one base away is much more abundant. Different DNA sequences within this sample yield the same CDR3. The chain recombines TRGV2 with TRGJ1 or TRGJ2. The germline V gene has CDR1 EGSNGY and CDR2 YDSYNSKV. The CDR3 is 14 amino acids. With V trimmed by 0 bases and J by 2 bases, 4 bases remained unmatched. This CDR3 reads CATWDGRDYYKKLF. As DNA, the CDR3 is TGTGCCACCTGGGACGGGAGGGATTATTATAAGAAACTCTTT.

This chain connects TRGV5 to TRGJ1 or TRGJ2. With 0 bases clipped from V and 11 bases from J, the junction kept 7 bases outside the gene matches. CDR3 length equals 12 residues. The germline V gene encodes CDR1 VINAFY and CDR2 YDVSNSKD. Written as DNA, the CDR3 is TGTGCCACCTGGGACAGGCGAGAGGAGAAACTCTTT. Translated, it gives CATWDRREEKLF.

This clone was detected only a few times. The J gene is TRGJ1 or TRGJ2, the V gene TRGV4. The V gene's germline CDR1 is EGSTGY and CDR2 YDSYTSSV. CDR3 length: 14 amino acids. The junction had 5 bases not matched to a gene; V was cut back by 3 bases and J by 0 bases. CDR3 bases: TGTGCCACCTGGGATTCACTGAATTATTATAAGAAACTCTTT. It yields the protein CATWDSLNYYKKLF.

This chain connects TRGV5 to TRGJ1 or TRGJ2. The CDR3 totals 12 residues. The germline V gene encodes CDR1 VINAFY and CDR2 YDVSNSKD. The junction had 7 bases not matched to a gene; V was cut back by 0 bases and J by 11 bases. This chain's CDR3 is CATWDRHPEKLF. In DNA, the CDR3 is TGTGCCACCTGGGACAGGCACCCAGAGAAACTCTTT.